This entry features one T cell receptor beta chain sequence. What it binds is not known. The CDR3 is 13 residues long. In germline, CDR1 is MNHNY, CDR2 SVGAGI (reference sequence). V lost 5 bases and J lost 5; bases outside the gene matches: 2. This entry belongs to a study of cytomegalovirus exposure and HLA in healthy donors. Findings and limits, study-wide: Equally common other TCR beta chains were less clonally expanded than HLA-associated ones, a later analysis found. Cytomegalovirus association was assigned to about 150 TCR beta chains.

Primers for the PCR totalled 60 Vbeta and 13 Jbeta. Some clones are missing from TCRdb's copy, which holds only in-frame ones; the method was immunoSEQ multiplex PCR. This table holds tens of thousands of clones, approximately 60% found once. The chain carries TRBV6-6 and TRBJ1-5; 8 nucleotides align to TRBD1. The source is a boy between 10 and 17 years old in good health and CMV-seropositive. Input material: PBMCs. CDR3 protein: CASSQGADQPQHF. As DNA, the CDR3 is TGTGCCAGCAGTCAGGGGGCGGATCAGCCCCAGCATTTT.